These 25 T cell receptor beta chains were all obtained from the same sample, sequenced in a study of OX40 agonist ivuxolimab in advanced cancers. Profiled with immunoSEQ multiplex PCR; TCRdb holds only in-frame clones, not every one. The top ten clones hold 8.4% of a sample with around 85,000 clones, about 90% of them seen once. The sequencing here drew on CD4+ or CD8+ T cells sorted from blood, taken in a trial of the OX40 agonist ivuxolimab. The receptors were gathered from an adult with an advanced solid tumor such as melanoma, head and neck, liver or kidney cancer.

The rearrangement uses TRBV2 and TRBJ2-1; D unclear. The CDR3 sequence is 13 residues long. Germline values: CDR1 SNHLY, CDR2 FYNNEI. V lost 11 bases and J 5 bases, leaving 16 bases between the germline ends. The CDR3 sequence: CASQDQNNNEQFF. The CDR3 nucleotides are TGTGCCTCCCAGGACCAGAACAACAATGAGCAGTTCTTC.

The chain combines TRBV29-1 with TRBJ2-1, with a weak D call TRBD2 (5 bases). Trimming took off 3 bases at V and 7 bases at J, with 10 bases between the two ends. The CDR3 is made up of 12 amino acids. CDR1 and CDR2 from the germline V gene are SQVTM and ANQGSEA. CDR3 nucleotide sequence: TGCAGCGTTGATGCCGGCGGGAATGAGCAGTTCTTC. This codes for CSVDAGGNEQFF.

The chain uses TRBV28 and TRBJ2-7, with D tentatively TRBD1 (6 bases). V gave up 3 bases and J gave up 0 bases, with 12 bases separating them. Germline loops: CDR1 MDHEN, CDR2 SYDVKM. This CDR3 region has 15 residues. This CDR3 reads CASSFWDTSSYEQYF. In DNA, the CDR3 is TGTGCCAGCAGTTTTTGGGACACGAGCTCCTACGAGCAGTACTTC.

The J gene is TRBJ2-3, the V gene TRBV7-8; 14 positions agree with TRBD2. CDR1 and CDR2 from the germline V gene are SGHVS and FQNEAQ. The length of the CDR3 is 16 residues. V lost 5 bases, J lost 4 bases, and 5 bases stayed unmatched. CDR3 in amino acids: CASSGGLAGGPDTQYF. CDR3 coding DNA: TGTGCCAGCAGCGGTGGACTAGCGGGAGGCCCAGATACGCAGTATTTT.

V is TRBV28 and J is TRBJ1-1; tentative D call: TRBD1 (6 bases). The CDR3 runs to 15 residues. Trimming stripped 2 bases from V and 2 bases from J, with 12 bases between. Germline CDR1 and CDR2: MDHEN and SYDVKM. The CDR3 DNA reads TGTGCCAGCAGTTTAGAGGGGGGTTTAAACACTGAAGCTTTCTTT. Protein product: CASSLEGGLNTEAFF.

The rearrangement uses TRBV30 and TRBJ1-1, with no clear D. The germline gives CDR1 GTSNPN, CDR2 SVGIG (reference sequence). The CDR3 runs 12 residues. V gave up 0 bases and J gave up 3 bases, with 5 bases separating them. The CDR3 DNA reads as TGTGCCTGGAGTGTTAGGGACACTGAAGCTTTCTTT. It translates to CAWSVRDTEAFF. Together with reference TRBV30 and TRBJ1-1, the CDR3 gives the full variable domain: SQTIHQWPATLVQPVGSPLSLECTVEGTSNPNLYWYRQAAGRGLQLLFYSVGIGQISSEVPQNLSASRPQDRQFILSSKKLLLSDSGFYLCAWSVRDTEAFFGQGTRLTVV.

The chain joins TRBV9 to TRBJ2-1; no reliable D call. Trimming shortened V by 7 bases and J by 8 bases, and 4 bases separated the two germline ends. Germline V gene sequence: CDR1 SGDLS, CDR2 YYNGEE. The CDR3 loop spans 9 amino acids. Here the CDR3 DNA reads TGTGCCAGCGGGCATGAGCAGTTCTTC. It encodes CASGHEQFF.

In regard to this clone: The junction and the germline gene differ at one end; a read error may be behind it. Distinct nucleotide sequences in the sample also encode this CDR3. The V gene is TRBV28, the J gene TRBJ1-1; a possible D gene is TRBD1 (6 bases). Germline V gene data show CDR1 as MDHEN and CDR2 as SYDVKM. This CDR3 is 14 amino acids long. Here the CDR3 reads CASTPGGGNTEAFF. The CDR3 nucleotides are TGTGCCAGCACCCCGGGAGGGGGGAACACCGAAGCTTTCTTT.

The V gene is TRBV4-2, the J gene TRBJ2-1; 8 nucleotides agree with TRBD2. V shed 3 bases and J 8 bases; nucleotides not matched to a gene: 6. This CDR3 has 14 residues. Germline CDR1 reads LGHNA; CDR2 reads YNFKEQ. The CDR3 spells CASSQESGSDEQFF. The CDR3 DNA sequence: TGTGCCAGCAGCCAGGAAAGCGGGAGTGATGAGCAGTTCTTC.

The genes are TRBV6-5 and TRBJ1-1, with D possibly matching TRBD1 (5 bases). This CDR3 contains 11 residues. Germline values: CDR1 MNHEY, CDR2 SVGAGI. Trimming cost V 7 bases and J 11 bases, with 14 bases left between them. CDR3 in DNA: TGTGCCAGCACCAGTGGGGCCAGGGCTTTCTTT. Translated: CASTSGARAFF.

The chain carries TRBV7-8 and TRBJ1-2, with D possibly TRBD1 on 5 matching bases. The germline V gene encodes CDR1 SGHVS and CDR2 FQNEAQ. This CDR3 is built from 14 residues. Trimming left V 2 bases short and J 3 bases short, with 10 bases between. In nucleotides, the CDR3 is TGTGCCAGCAGCTTATTTGAGGGGCACTATGGCTACACCTTC. The encoded protein is CASSLFEGHYGYTF.

The rearrangement joins TRBV7-9 to TRBJ2-3; no reliable D call. The CDR3 is made up of 13 amino acids. The V end was cut by 5 bases, the J end by 4 bases, with 10 bases between. From germline, CDR1 is SEHNR and CDR2 FQNEAQ (reference sequence). In DNA, the CDR3 is TGTGCCAGCAGCCCCGGGTTGTCAGATACGCAGTATTTT. This codes for CASSPGLSDTQYF.

The chain couples TRBV30 to TRBJ2-1; D ambiguous. The germline V and J ends were trimmed by 2 bases and 8 bases, with 7 bases remaining between them. CDR3 length: 11 residues. Germline CDR1 reads GTSNPN; CDR2 reads SVGIG (reference sequence). The CDR3 protein is CAWSSQDEQFF. The CDR3 DNA sequence: TGTGCCTGGAGTAGCCAGGATGAGCAGTTCTTC.

J is TRBJ1-5 and V is TRBV29-1; no clear D gene. Germline V CDR1 and CDR2: SQVTM, ANQGSEA. The V end lost 4 bases, the J end lost 5 bases, and 6 bases lay between the germline ends. This CDR3 has 11 residues. CDR3 in DNA: TGCAGCGTTGGTGGGGATCAGCCCCAGCATTTT. Its translation: CSVGGDQPQHF.

The chain has TRBV6-1 and TRBJ2-1; TRBD2 matches 11 bases. The CDR3 spans 16 residues. Trimming removed 3 bases from V and 3 bases from J; junction bases left unmatched: 4. Germline CDR1 MNHNS, CDR2 SASEGT. CDR3 in DNA: TGTGCCAGCAGTGATCCGGGACTAGCGGACTACAATGAGCAGTTCTTC. Translated, it gives CASSDPGLADYNEQFF.

The DNA for the CDR3 is TGTGCCAGCAGTAACCACGGACTAGCGACCCATGAGCAGTTCTTC. Translated, it gives CASSNHGLATHEQFF. This chain links TRBV6-6 with TRBJ2-1; 9 bases map to TRBD2. With V trimmed by 5 bases and J by 8 bases, 10 bases remained unmatched. In germline, CDR1 is MNHNY, CDR2 SVGAGI (reference sequence). The CDR3 runs to 15 residues.

The J gene is TRBJ2-2, the V gene TRBV5-5, with 9 nucleotides matching TRBD1. V lost 3 bases, J lost 4 bases, and 7 bases stayed unmatched. This CDR3 is built from 16 residues. In germline, CDR1 is SGHKS, CDR2 YYEKEE (reference sequence). CDR3 DNA: TGTGCCAGCAGCTGGCCGGGACAGGGAATCACCGGGGAGCTGTTTTTT. As protein: CASSWPGQGITGELFF.

This clone is a singleton in its sample. The V call is TRBV28, the J call TRBJ2-4, with TRBD2 matching over 12 bases. Germline V gene data show CDR1 as MDHEN and CDR2 as SYDVKM. The CDR3 has 19 residues. V lost 4 bases to trimming and J lost 0 bases; unmatched junction nucleotides: 10. DNA for the CDR3: TGTGCCAGCAGTTCCGGACTAGCGGGGAGTAGGGTAGCCAAAAACATTCAGTACTTC. This codes for CASSSGLAGSRVAKNIQYF.

The CDR3 nucleotides are TGTGCCAGCAGCTTATGGGGGGGAAGGAACACTGAAGCTTTCTTT. Translated, it gives CASSLWGGRNTEAFF. V gene TRBV7-3 combines with J gene TRBJ1-1; tentative D call: TRBD1 (5 bases). V lost 2 bases to trimming and J lost 1 base, with 11 bases between them. CDR3 size: 15 residues. Per the germline V gene, CDR1 is SGHTA and CDR2 is FQGTGA.

The table lists this clone with a count of one. This chain joins TRBV28 and TRBJ1-3, with unresolved D. CDR3 length equals 16 residues. The germline gives CDR1 MDHEN, CDR2 SYDVKM. V lost 5 bases, J lost 1 base, and 15 bases lay in between. The chain's CDR3 is CASSPTTEGSGNTIYF. CDR3 DNA sequence: TGTGCCAGCAGTCCCACGACGGAAGGTTCTGGAAACACCATATATTTT.

This clone was seen only once. The chain has TRBV13 and TRBJ2-7; TRBD1 is a possible D gene (5 bases). V dropped 5 bases and J dropped 4 bases, with 12 bases sitting between them. Per the germline V gene, CDR1 is PRHDT and CDR2 is FYEKMQ (reference sequence). CDR3 length: 13 amino acids. This chain's CDR3 is CASSDGQGYEQYF. The CDR3 coding sequence is TGTGCCAGCAGCGACGGACAAGGATACGAGCAGTACTTC.

This clone was recorded only once. The chain recombines TRBV4-3 with TRBJ2-2; unclear D gene. The germline V gene encodes CDR1 LGHNA and CDR2 YSLEER. V was shortened by 0 bases and J by 2 bases, with 13 bases between the two germline ends. This CDR3 spans 17 amino acids. CDR3 nucleotide sequence: TGCGCCAGCAGCCAAGATCCTGGCAGGCTAAACACCGGGGAGCTGTTTTTT. Translation gives CASSQDPGRLNTGELFF.

This chain connects TRBV6-5 to TRBJ2-1; 9 bases agree with TRBD1. Trimming took 6 bases from V and 3 from J; bases not matched to a gene: 6. In germline, CDR1 is MNHEY, CDR2 SVGAGI. This CDR3 spans 15 amino acids. Here the CDR3 reads CASSQDRGDYNEQFF. CDR3 DNA sequence: TGTGCCAGCAGCCAGGACAGGGGTGACTACAATGAGCAGTTCTTC.

The J gene is TRBJ2-1, the V gene TRBV19, with a possible D match to TRBD2 (5 bases). This CDR3 region has 15 residues. CDR1 is LNHDA, CDR2 SQIVND, per germline (reference sequence). Trimming took off 4 bases at V and 3 bases at J, with 13 bases between the two ends. CDR3 amino acids: CASSNLPSHYNEQFF. The CDR3 DNA is TGTGCCAGTAGTAACCTACCTAGCCACTACAATGAGCAGTTCTTC.

This CDR3 is CAWSVVSGPYGYTF. The CDR3, as DNA: TGTGCCTGGAGTGTAGTATCGGGACCGTATGGCTACACCTTC. This chain links TRBV30 with TRBJ1-2; a weak D match, TRBD1 (5 bases). The CDR3 has 14 amino acids. The V end lost 0 bases, the J end lost 5 bases, and 13 bases lay between the germline ends. CDR1 is GTSNPN and CDR2 is SVGIG in the germline V gene (reference sequence).